This TCR beta chain appears in the sequencing data of a study of beta chain features in type 1 diabetes. Turning to the study itself: The samples had roughly 110,000,000 sorted cells examined in all. Study-wide results and caveats: Across patients, naive, central memory and Treg TCRB repertoires exhibited apparently greater similarity than was observed across healthy donors. In patients and controls equally, PCR might favor templates that are shorter. In every one of the four CD4+ subsets, TCRB CDR3s were moderately but significantly shorter in Type 1 diabetes patients.

This clone was detected only a few times. Its antigen is unidentified. Expressed TCRB transcripts were sequenced because the entire RNA isolate underwent reverse transcription. Profiled with immunoSEQ multiplex PCR; TCRdb holds only in-frame clones, not every one. The sample yields some 660,000 clones, roughly an eighth seen once. The germline CDR1 and CDR2 sequences are MNHEY and SVGAGI. The CDR3 contains 15 residues. V lost 0 bases and J lost 3; bases outside the gene matches: 3. V usage is TRBV6-5 and J usage is TRBJ2-7; the match to TRBD1 covers 9 bases. This receptor was taken from a man between 18 and 29 years old with type 1 diabetes. Sequenced material: naive CD4+ T cells from blood. The CDR3 sequence: CASSYSNRGLYEQYF. DNA for the CDR3: TGTGCCAGCAGTTACTCGAACAGGGGGCTCTACGAGCAGTACTTC.